These 12 T cell receptor beta chains originate from one sample sequenced in a study of cytomegalovirus exposure and HLA in healthy donors. Both 60 Vbeta primers and 13 Jbeta primers went into the PCR. Libraries were prepared by immunoSEQ multiplex PCR; TCRdb keeps only in-frame clonotypes and omits some of them. The table shows under 300,000 clones, with about 86% occurring only once. Source material: PBMCs. Source of these receptors: an older woman in good health and CMV-seropositive.

The chain has TRBV5-1 and TRBJ1-5, with TRBD1 matching over 8 bases. The V and J ends lost 4 bases and 5 bases, in that order; junction bases with no gene match: 5. Germline values: CDR1 SGHRS, CDR2 YFSETQ. The CDR3 is 14 residues long. The CDR3 DNA reads TGCGCCAGCAGCCCAGGACAGGGATATCAGCCCCAGCATTTT. This sequence encodes CASSPGQGYQPQHF.

This clone was seen once. At the DNA level, this CDR3 is encoded by other sequences in the same sample as well. The rearrangement joins TRBV9 to TRBJ2-3; D might be TRBD2 (5 bases). V lost 0 bases to trimming and J lost 3 bases, with 8 bases between them. This CDR3 region has 14 residues. Germline values: CDR1 SGDLS, CDR2 YYNGEE. CDR3 in DNA: TGTGCCAGCAGCGTAGTAGGAGGAACAGATACGCAGTATTTT. Its protein is CASSVVGGTDTQYF. Together with reference TRBV9 and TRBJ2-3, the CDR3 gives the full variable domain: DSGVTQTPKHLITATGQRVTLRCSPRSGDLSVYWYQQSLDQGLQFLIQYYNGEERAKGNILERFSAQQFPDLHSELNLSSLELGDSALYFCASSVVGGTDTQYFGPGTRLTVL.

This sequence joins TRBV27 and TRBJ2-1; 8 nucleotides align to TRBD2. The CDR3 contains 14 residues. The trim removed 8 bases at V and 5 bases at J, leaving 8 bases unmatched. The germline V gene has CDR1 MNHEY and CDR2 SMNVEV (reference sequence). In nucleotides, the CDR3 is TGTGCCAGCTTCCCCCTAGCGGGCAACAATGAGCAGTTCTTC. It translates to CASFPLAGNNEQFF.

The chain uses TRBV7-8 and TRBJ2-5; 8 bases are a match to TRBD1. CDR3 length: 14 amino acids. Germline CDR1 reads SGHVS; CDR2 reads FQNEAQ. J gave up 2 bases and V 4 bases, and 3 bases lay outside the gene matches. The CDR3 DNA sequence: TGTGCCAGCAGCTACGGGACAGGACAAGAGACCCAGTACTTC. Translating it yields CASSYGTGQETQYF.

The rearrangement uses TRBV6-4 and TRBJ2-6; 11 bases fit TRBD2. The CDR3 is made up of 18 amino acids. V lost 5 bases and J lost 0; bases outside the gene matches: 6. Germline lookup yields CDR1 MRHNA and CDR2 SNTAGT. Here the CDR3 DNA reads TGTGCCAGCAGTCCCGTCCTAGCGGGGGGCTCTGGGGCCAACGTCCTGACTTTC. This gives the protein CASSPVLAGGSGANVLTF.

A word on this clone: One end of the junction varies from germline; a read error may be responsible. The chain is built from TRBV7-7 and TRBJ1-2; D not resolved. This CDR3 has 13 amino acids. CDR1 and CDR2 (germline): SSHAT, FNYEAQ (reference sequence). The CDR3 coding sequence is TGCGCCAGCAGCCTACTCGGGAGCAAAGGCTACACCTTC. Translated, it gives CASSLLGSKGYTF.

The chain joins TRBV28 to TRBJ1-5; D is possibly TRBD1 (6 bases). The length of the CDR3 is 13 residues. Looked up from germline, CDR1 is MDHEN and CDR2 is SYDVKM. V was trimmed by 3 bases and J by 6 bases, leaving 9 bases between them. CDR3 nucleotides: TGTGCCAGCAGTTTCACAGGGCTTCAGCCCCAGCATTTT. Translated, it gives CASSFTGLQPQHF.

The V call is TRBV2, the J call TRBJ2-1, with D tentatively TRBD2 (5 bases). Germline-derived CDR1 and CDR2 are SNHLY and FYNNEI. V was trimmed by 6 bases and J by 1 base, leaving 13 bases between them. The CDR3 has 15 amino acids. In DNA, the CDR3 is TGTGCCAGCAGCCCCCTGGCGGGTTCCTACAATGAGCAGTTCTTC. This translates into CASSPLAGSYNEQFF.

There are a few counts of this clone. The chain joins TRBV28 to TRBJ1-2, with 8 bases matching TRBD1. Germline values: CDR1 MDHEN, CDR2 SYDVKM. The CDR3 runs 13 residues. V trimming: 5 bases; J trimming: 6 bases; junction bases outside the gene matches: 5. CDR3 in DNA: TGTGCCAGCAGTATCCAGGGGGCCGATGGCTACACCTTC. Translating gives CASSIQGADGYTF.

This CDR3 reads CASSNRGGYTF. DNA of the CDR3: TGTGCCAGCAGTAATAGGGGTGGCTACACCTTC. This sequence joins TRBV6-5 and TRBJ1-2; perhaps TRBD1 as D (5 bases). The V end was cut by 5 bases, the J end by 7 bases, with 8 bases between. In germline, CDR1 is MNHEY, CDR2 SVGAGI. The CDR3 totals 11 residues.

The chain joins TRBV5-1 to TRBJ1-6; 9 nucleotides agree with TRBD1. Trimming at V came to 0 bases and at J to 7 bases, leaving 5 bases not matched to a gene. The CDR3 is 16 amino acids. The germline gives CDR1 SGHRS, CDR2 YFSETQ. CDR3 in DNA: TGCGCCAGCAGCTTGGCCGGACAGGGGTGGAATTCACCCCTCCACTTT. Amino acid sequence: CASSLAGQGWNSPLHF.

V is TRBV5-1 and J is TRBJ1-4; D is perhaps TRBD1 (5 bases). The germline gives CDR1 SGHRS, CDR2 YFSETQ. This CDR3 is built from 13 residues. V dropped 0 bases and J dropped 8 bases, with 8 bases sitting between them. The CDR3, as DNA: TGCGCCAGCAGCTTGGTAGCAGGGGAAAAACTGTTTTTT. As protein: CASSLVAGEKLFF.